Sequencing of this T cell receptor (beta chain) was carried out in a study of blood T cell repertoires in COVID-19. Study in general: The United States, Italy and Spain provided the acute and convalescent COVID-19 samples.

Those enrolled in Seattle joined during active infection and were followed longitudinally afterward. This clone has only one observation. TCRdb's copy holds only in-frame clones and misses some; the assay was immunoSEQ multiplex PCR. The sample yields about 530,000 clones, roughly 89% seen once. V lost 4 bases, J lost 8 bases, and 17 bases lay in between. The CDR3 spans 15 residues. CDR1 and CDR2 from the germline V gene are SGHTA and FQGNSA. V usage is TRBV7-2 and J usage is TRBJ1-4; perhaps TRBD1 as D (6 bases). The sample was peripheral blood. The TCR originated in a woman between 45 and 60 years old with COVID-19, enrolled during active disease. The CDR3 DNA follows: TGTGCCAGCAGCTACACAGGGCAATTACAGGAAAAACTGTTTTTT. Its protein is CASSYTGQLQEKLFF.